This is a list of T cell receptor beta chains from one sample in a study of shared clonotypes between healthy human individuals. Using immunoSEQ multiplex PCR, the repertoire was profiled, and TCRdb retains in-frame clones only, with some absent. The sample records hundreds of thousands of clones, roughly 98% being singletons. Sequencing used naive CD8+ T cells sorted from blood. The receptors shown here come from a young man in good health. CDR3s include the opening cysteine and the closing phenylalanine or tryptophan. D genes are given only for firm matches. Part of the rows lack a size; the others show once, few, many or a class for expanded clones.

d_call: NA
clone_size: NA
v_call: TRBV7-6
j_call: TRBJ1-1
cdr3_nt: TGTGCCAGCCTTGGACATAACACTGAAGCTTTCTTT
cdr3_aa: CASLGHNTEAFF

d_call: NA
clone_size: NA
v_call: TRBV11-2
j_call: TRBJ2-7
cdr3_nt: TGTGCCAGCAGCTCTCACTGGAGGGTCTACGAGCAGTACTTC
cdr3_aa: CASSSHWRVYEQYF

d_call: TRBD1
clone_size: once
v_call: TRBV7-8
j_call: TRBJ1-5
cdr3_nt: TGTGCCAGCAGCTTAGGGACAGGGTTGAGCAATCAGCCCCAGCATTTT
cdr3_aa: CASSLGTGLSNQPQHF

d_call: TRBD1
clone_size: NA
v_call: TRBV7-9
j_call: TRBJ2-7
cdr3_nt: TGTGCCAGCAGCTTAACGGGGGCGACAGGGGAGCACGAGCAGTACTTC
cdr3_aa: CASSLTGATGEHEQYF

d_call: NA
clone_size: NA
v_call: TRBV6-5
j_call: TRBJ2-1
cdr3_nt: TGTGCCAGCAGTTACTCGGAATACAATGAGCAGTTCTTC
cdr3_aa: CASSYSEYNEQFF

d_call: NA
clone_size: NA
v_call: TRBV7-6
j_call: TRBJ2-1
cdr3_nt: TGTGCCAGCAGCTTAGAGGCCGCACCTTTCTACAATGAGCAGTTCTTC
cdr3_aa: CASSLEAAPFYNEQFF

d_call: TRBD1
clone_size: NA
v_call: TRBV27
j_call: TRBJ2-1
cdr3_nt: TGTGCCAGCAGCTTGGGGACAGACGTTTACAATGAGCAGTTCTTC
cdr3_aa: CASSLGTDVYNEQFF

d_call: NA
clone_size: NA
v_call: TRBV11-2
j_call: TRBJ1-1
cdr3_nt: TGTGCCAGCAGCTTAACAGTTGGGGGCGGGAACACTGAAGCTTTCTTT
cdr3_aa: CASSLTVGGGNTEAFF

d_call: TRBD2
clone_size: NA
v_call: TRBV30
j_call: TRBJ2-2
cdr3_nt: TGTGCCTGGAGTGTAGTTGCGGGGGGCACCGGGGAGCTGTTTTTT
cdr3_aa: CAWSVVAGGTGELFF

d_call: NA
clone_size: NA
v_call: TRBV6-5
j_call: TRBJ1-2
cdr3_nt: TGTGCCAGCAGTGCCCAGGGTAGGGTCTATGGCTACACCTTC
cdr3_aa: CASSAQGRVYGYTF

d_call: NA
clone_size: NA
v_call: TRBV7-9
j_call: TRBJ2-7
cdr3_nt: TGTGCCAGCAGCGCGGGGCAGAACTACTACGAGCAGTACTTC
cdr3_aa: CASSAGQNYYEQYF

d_call: NA
clone_size: NA
v_call: TRBV20-1
j_call: TRBJ2-3
cdr3_nt: TGCAGTGCTAGTCCTCCAGATACGCAGTATTTT
cdr3_aa: CSASPPDTQYF

d_call: NA
clone_size: once
v_call: TRBV21-1
j_call: TRBJ1-5
cdr3_nt: TGTGCCAGCAGCAAAGCAGGGCTGAATCAGCCCCAGCATTTT
cdr3_aa: CASSKAGLNQPQHF

d_call: NA
clone_size: NA
v_call: TRBV27
j_call: TRBJ2-2
cdr3_nt: TGTGCCAGCAGTCAATACAGAGGCACCGGGGAGCTGTTTTTT
cdr3_aa: CASSQYRGTGELFF

d_call: TRBD1
clone_size: NA
v_call: TRBV5-6
j_call: TRBJ2-3
cdr3_nt: TGTGCCAGCAGCTTGAGACAGGGCAGAATCCTCACAGATACGCAGTATTTT
cdr3_aa: CASSLRQGRILTDTQYF

d_call: NA
clone_size: NA
v_call: TRBV19
j_call: TRBJ2-1
cdr3_nt: TGTGCCAGTAGGATAACAGGGAGCTCCTACAATGAGCAGTTCTTC
cdr3_aa: CASRITGSSYNEQFF

d_call: NA
clone_size: NA
v_call: TRBV18
j_call: TRBJ1-1
cdr3_nt: TGTGCCAGCTCACCAGAGTTGGGGGACACTGAAGCTTTCTTT
cdr3_aa: CASSPELGDTEAFF

d_call: NA
clone_size: NA
v_call: TRBV4-1
j_call: TRBJ2-7
cdr3_nt: TGCGCCAGCAGCCAAATTGGTGACTCCTACGAGCAGTACTTC
cdr3_aa: CASSQIGDSYEQYF

d_call: NA
clone_size: NA
v_call: TRBV14
j_call: TRBJ2-5
cdr3_nt: TGTGCCAGCAGCCAATACCGGGGTCGTTCGGAGACCCAGTACTTC
cdr3_aa: CASSQYRGRSETQYF

d_call: TRBD2
clone_size: NA
v_call: TRBV7-8
j_call: TRBJ2-3
cdr3_nt: TGTGCCAGCAGCTTATTTGGTCCGACTAGCCCTCCTGGAGATACGCAGTATTTT
cdr3_aa: CASSLFGPTSPPGDTQYF

d_call: NA
clone_size: NA
v_call: TRBV15
j_call: TRBJ2-7
cdr3_nt: TGTGCCACCACCTCTACGGCAGGGGTCTACGAGCAGTACTTC
cdr3_aa: CATTSTAGVYEQYF

d_call: TRBD2
clone_size: once
v_call: TRBV13
j_call: TRBJ2-7
cdr3_nt: TGTGCCAGCAGCTTAGGGACTAGCGGGTACTACGAGCAGTACTTC
cdr3_aa: CASSLGTSGYYEQYF

d_call: NA
clone_size: NA
v_call: TRBV7-6
j_call: TRBJ2-3
cdr3_nt: TGTGCCAGCAGCCCCACCACGCCCTCCTGGGATACGCAGTATTTT
cdr3_aa: CASSPTTPSWDTQYF

d_call: NA
clone_size: NA
v_call: TRBV27
j_call: TRBJ2-1
cdr3_nt: TGTGCCAGCAGTTTATATACAGCATACAATGAGCAGTTCTTC
cdr3_aa: CASSLYTAYNEQFF

d_call: TRBD1
clone_size: NA
v_call: TRBV7-2
j_call: TRBJ1-2
cdr3_nt: TGTGCCAGCATCGGACTACAGGGGTACTATGGCTACACCTTC
cdr3_aa: CASIGLQGYYGYTF

d_call: TRBD2
clone_size: once
v_call: TRBV11-2
j_call: TRBJ2-2
cdr3_nt: TGTGCCAGCAGCCTAGCGGGGCTCACCGGGGAGCTGTTTTTT
cdr3_aa: CASSLAGLTGELFF

d_call: TRBD1
clone_size: once
v_call: TRBV5-6
j_call: TRBJ1-1
cdr3_nt: TGTGCCAGCAGTCAGGGGGTGGTGAACACTGAAGCTTTCTTT
cdr3_aa: CASSQGVVNTEAFF

d_call: TRBD1
clone_size: NA
v_call: TRBV11-2
j_call: TRBJ2-1
cdr3_nt: TGTGCCAGCAGCCCACGGGCAGGGCAGGGGGTCAATGAGCAGTTCTTC
cdr3_aa: CASSPRAGQGVNEQFF

d_call: NA
clone_size: once
v_call: TRBV9
j_call: TRBJ2-1
cdr3_nt: TGTGCCAGCAGCGTAGTGGGGAAGAACAATGAGCAGTTCTTC
cdr3_aa: CASSVVGKNNEQFF

d_call: NA
clone_size: NA
v_call: TRBV28
j_call: TRBJ2-7
cdr3_nt: TGTGCCAGCAGTTTTGCCGGTTCACGCTCCTACGAGCAGTACTTC
cdr3_aa: CASSFAGSRSYEQYF

d_call: NA
clone_size: NA
v_call: TRBV10-3
j_call: TRBJ1-5
cdr3_nt: TGTGCCATCAGTGACGGTGGTCAGCCCCAGCATTTT
cdr3_aa: CAISDGGQPQHF

d_call: NA
clone_size: once
v_call: TRBV7-6
j_call: TRBJ1-1
cdr3_nt: TGTGCCAGCAGCCTGGGAGGGCTGAACACTGAAGCTTTCTTT
cdr3_aa: CASSLGGLNTEAFF

d_call: NA
clone_size: NA
v_call: TRBV9
j_call: TRBJ1-3
cdr3_nt: TGTGCCAGCAGCGTAGGCCGAACCGACGGCTCGAGCTCTGGAAACACCATATATTTT
cdr3_aa: CASSVGRTDGSSSGNTIYF

d_call: TRBD1
clone_size: NA
v_call: TRBV2
j_call: TRBJ2-5
cdr3_nt: TGTGCCAGCAGTGAAGCGCTGGGGACAGGGTTTAAGAGGACCCAAGAGACCCAGTACTTC
cdr3_aa: CASSEALGTGFKRTQETQYF

d_call: TRBD1
clone_size: NA
v_call: TRBV7-9
j_call: TRBJ1-3
cdr3_nt: TGTGCCAGCAGTTCCGGAGAGACAGGGGCAACTGGAAACACCATATATTTT
cdr3_aa: CASSSGETGATGNTIYF

d_call: TRBD1
clone_size: NA
v_call: TRBV15
j_call: TRBJ2-2
cdr3_nt: TGTGCCACCAGCGGTGACAGGGAAGGAACGAACACCGGGGAGCTGTTTTTT
cdr3_aa: CATSGDREGTNTGELFF

d_call: NA
clone_size: NA
v_call: TRBV5-6
j_call: TRBJ2-2
cdr3_nt: TGTGCCAGCAGCTTCGGGACGCCCAACACCGGGGAGCTGTTTTTT
cdr3_aa: CASSFGTPNTGELFF

d_call: NA
clone_size: NA
v_call: TRBV10-3
j_call: TRBJ2-7
cdr3_nt: TGTGCCATCAGTGAGTCGACAGGCCACGAGCAGTACTTC
cdr3_aa: CAISESTGHEQYF

d_call: NA
clone_size: once
v_call: TRBV9
j_call: TRBJ2-1
cdr3_nt: TGTGCCAGCAGCGTAGGTGGGGGTGAGCAGTTCTTC
cdr3_aa: CASSVGGGEQFF

d_call: NA
clone_size: NA
v_call: TRBV5-4
j_call: TRBJ1-1
cdr3_nt: TGTGCCAGCAGACGTATGGGAGGAAACACTGAAGCTTTCTTT
cdr3_aa: CASRRMGGNTEAFF

d_call: NA
clone_size: NA
v_call: TRBV19
j_call: TRBJ2-2
cdr3_nt: TGTGCCAGTAGCGGGTTGGGCGGGGAGCTGTTTTTT
cdr3_aa: CASSGLGGELFF

d_call: TRBD2
clone_size: NA
v_call: TRBV7-9
j_call: TRBJ2-1
cdr3_nt: TGTGCCAGCAGCTTTGGGACTAGCGGGAGTTCCTACAATGAGCAGTTCTTC
cdr3_aa: CASSFGTSGSSYNEQFF

d_call: NA
clone_size: NA
v_call: TRBV6-6
j_call: TRBJ2-5
cdr3_nt: TGTGCCAGCAGTTACAGGACAACCCACGAGACCCAGTACTTC
cdr3_aa: CASSYRTTHETQYF

d_call: NA
clone_size: NA
v_call: TRBV6-1
j_call: TRBJ2-7
cdr3_nt: TGTGCCAGCACTCCCCCCGGGTCCTCCTACGAGCAGTACTTC
cdr3_aa: CASTPPGSSYEQYF

d_call: TRBD2
clone_size: NA
v_call: TRBV27
j_call: TRBJ2-1
cdr3_nt: TGTGCCAGCAGTTACCTAGCGGGAGATGAGCAGTTCTTC
cdr3_aa: CASSYLAGDEQFF

d_call: NA
clone_size: once
v_call: TRBV5-6
j_call: TRBJ2-7
cdr3_nt: TGTGCCAGCAGCCCCGGTTGGGGGGGGCTGTTGTCCTACGAGCAGTACTTC
cdr3_aa: CASSPGWGGLLSYEQYF

d_call: NA
clone_size: NA
v_call: TRBV6-6
j_call: TRBJ2-5
cdr3_nt: TGTGCCAGCTACCTAGGGCTATCAGAAGAGACCCAGTACTTC
cdr3_aa: CASYLGLSEETQYF

d_call: NA
clone_size: NA
v_call: TRBV6-5
j_call: TRBJ2-3
cdr3_nt: TGTGCCAGCATCAAAGGAGATACGCAGTATTTT
cdr3_aa: CASIKGDTQYF

d_call: TRBD2
clone_size: NA
v_call: TRBV5-4
j_call: TRBJ2-7
cdr3_nt: TGTGCCAGCAGCGTAGCGGGACTAGCGGCCTACGAGCAGTACTTC
cdr3_aa: CASSVAGLAAYEQYF

d_call: NA
clone_size: NA
v_call: TRBV7-6
j_call: TRBJ1-4
cdr3_nt: TGTGCCAGCAGCTTAGTAGGGGAAAGTGAAAAACTGTTTTTT
cdr3_aa: CASSLVGESEKLFF

d_call: TRBD2
clone_size: NA
v_call: TRBV7-6
j_call: TRBJ2-2
cdr3_nt: TGTGCCAGCAGCTTAGTTACGGGAGGGCCGAACGGGGAGCTGTTTTTT
cdr3_aa: CASSLVTGGPNGELFF

d_call: NA
clone_size: NA
v_call: TRBV5-4
j_call: TRBJ1-1
cdr3_nt: TGTGCCAGCAGCTTGGTGTCGAACACTGAAGCTTTCTTT
cdr3_aa: CASSLVSNTEAFF

d_call: TRBD1
clone_size: NA
v_call: TRBV27
j_call: TRBJ2-7
cdr3_nt: TGTGCCAGCAGTTTGACCTTGGGGACAGCTTCCTACGAGCAGTACTTC
cdr3_aa: CASSLTLGTASYEQYF